This TCR beta chain appears in the sequencing data of a study of metastatic and nonmetastatic thyroid tumors. General study results and limits: Versus benign nodules, malignant thyroid tumors reportedly had significantly higher TCR beta diversity, in blood and tumor.

All patients reached thyroid surgery having received no treatment beforehand. This clone appeared many times. Its antigen is unknown. TCRdb re-processed the PCR reads through MiXCR. In the table there are about 7,800 clones, approximately 25% of which are singletons. CDR3 length equals 14 residues. Germline CDR1 and CDR2: DFQATT and SNEGSKA (reference sequence). V dropped 5 bases and J dropped 2; count of bases not matched to a gene: 3. Sequencing was performed on adjacent normal tissue. The gene calls are TRBV20-1 and TRBJ2-3, with 11 bases lining up with TRBD2. The clonotype was recovered from a female donor with papillary thyroid cancer or a benign thyroid nodule (not recorded which). Some clones in this sample may be carry-over from other donors' samples. The CDR3 coding sequence is TGCAGTGCTCGACTAGCGGGGTCCACAGATACGCAGTATTTT. Translated, it gives CSARLAGSTDTQYF.